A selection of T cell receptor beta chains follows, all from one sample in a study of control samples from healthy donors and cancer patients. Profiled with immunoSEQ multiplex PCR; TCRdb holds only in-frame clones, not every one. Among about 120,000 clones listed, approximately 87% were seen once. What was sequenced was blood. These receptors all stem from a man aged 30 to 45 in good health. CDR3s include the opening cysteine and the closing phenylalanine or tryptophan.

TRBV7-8 CASSWTGVRGQPQHF
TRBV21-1 CASSTWGWGYNSPLHF
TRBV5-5 CASSLLAGVGNEQFF
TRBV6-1 CASRQLAGQETQYF
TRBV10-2 CASSGNEYGYTF
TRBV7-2 CASSPGTAHMGYTF
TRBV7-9 CASSEGTQPQHF
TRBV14 CASSQARGETEAFF
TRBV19 CASNPTRDSKGEKLFF
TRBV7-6 CASSPSPSGQAYGYTF
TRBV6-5 CASSRTSTGGDAFF
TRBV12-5 CASALSQGIQPQHF
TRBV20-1 CSASGDNLLQAFF
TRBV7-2 CASSLRQGTYNEQFF
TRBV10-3 CAITAGGTQYF
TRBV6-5 CASRAGQLSYGYTF
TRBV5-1 CASSSQSSGNTIYF
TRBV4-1 CACSHGRGGQGEGYTF
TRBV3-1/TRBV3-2 CASSPRGRVDSYEQYF
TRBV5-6 CASSTRGHGTEAFF
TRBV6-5 CASNSGAGELFF
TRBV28 CASSLWQVLYGYTF
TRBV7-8 CASSLRPGRESTDTQYF
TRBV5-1 CASSLRASRTDTQYF
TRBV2 CASSELLSLVGGELFF
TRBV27 CASSLGGGLSPLHF
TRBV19 CASSNGGSRETQYF
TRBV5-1 CASSPGTGAGNTEAFF
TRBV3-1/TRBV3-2 CASSQGVDGEQYF
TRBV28 CASKVSYSPLHF
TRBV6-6 CASRSTGRSGNTIYF
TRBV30 CAWSSGLPSSYEQYF
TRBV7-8 CASSLTRGTRSAGELFF
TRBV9 CASSVVGENTEAFF
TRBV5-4 CASSLARRVGYTF
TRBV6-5 CASSPQGAANTQYF
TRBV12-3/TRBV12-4 CASSSQGNYGYTF
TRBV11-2 CASSASTDTQYF
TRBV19 CASSITGIGFMNTEAFF
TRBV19 CASSEGQWSYGYTF
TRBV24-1 CATRRTGRTDTQYF
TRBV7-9 CASSLERPGTVGIDEQFF
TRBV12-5 CASATGTGREQYF
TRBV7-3 CASSLIEGNTIYF
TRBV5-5 CASSASGASNNYGYTF
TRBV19 CASSLGGGPGTLHF
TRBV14 CASSQVPSDRGKWRTGELFF
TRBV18 CASSPREHEAFF
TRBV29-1 CSVAGGKYGYTF
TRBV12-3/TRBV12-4 CASSLDLVGKLFF
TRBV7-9 CASSLSSTGATNEKLFF
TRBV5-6 CASSLDGTGEYNEQFF
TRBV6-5 CASSYGFREKLFF
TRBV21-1 CASSKGPGAEGYTF
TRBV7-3 CASSLLGGTEAFF
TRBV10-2 CASSRDPRETQYF
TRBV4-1 CASSPEGRGSYGYTF
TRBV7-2 CASSLDGGDKAFF